This T cell receptor beta chain stems from a study of immune characterization of retroperitoneal liposarcoma. MiXCR, run by TCRdb on the PCR reads, gives a single entry per CDR3 protein. The profile shows approximately 9,300 distinct CDR3 sequences, less than 40% of them singletons. The V gene lost 4 bases and the J gene lost 4 bases, with 15 bases spanning the gap. Germline CDR1 reads SGHTA; CDR2 reads FQGNSA. The CDR3 has 15 amino acids. In this sample, this clonotype turned up many times. The clonotype comes from a male donor with retroperitoneal liposarcoma. V usage is TRBV7-2 and J usage is TRBJ2-3; D may be TRBD2 (6 bases). Sequencing used tumor tissue. CDR3 bases: TGTGCCAGCAGCTCCGGCGGGGTTCGGGCAGATACGCAGTATTTT. Protein product: CASSSGGVRADTQYF.